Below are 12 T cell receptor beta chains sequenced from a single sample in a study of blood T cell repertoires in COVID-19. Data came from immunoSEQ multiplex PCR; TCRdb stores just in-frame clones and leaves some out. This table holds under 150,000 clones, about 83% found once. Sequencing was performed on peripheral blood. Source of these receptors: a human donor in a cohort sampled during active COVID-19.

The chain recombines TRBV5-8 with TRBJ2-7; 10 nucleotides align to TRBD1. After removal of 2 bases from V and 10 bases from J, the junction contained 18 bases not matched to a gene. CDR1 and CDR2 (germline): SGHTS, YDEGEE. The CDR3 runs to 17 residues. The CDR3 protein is CASSFISPDRGSYAQYF. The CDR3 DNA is TGTGCCAGCAGCTTCATCAGCCCGGACAGGGGGTCTTACGCCCAGTACTTC.

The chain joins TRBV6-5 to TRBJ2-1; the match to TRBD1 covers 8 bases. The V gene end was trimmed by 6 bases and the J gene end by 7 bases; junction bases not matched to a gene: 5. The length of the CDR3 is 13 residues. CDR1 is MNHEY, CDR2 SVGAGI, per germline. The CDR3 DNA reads TGTGCCAGCAGCCGACAGGGGAGGAATGAGCAGTTCTTC. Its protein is CASSRQGRNEQFF.

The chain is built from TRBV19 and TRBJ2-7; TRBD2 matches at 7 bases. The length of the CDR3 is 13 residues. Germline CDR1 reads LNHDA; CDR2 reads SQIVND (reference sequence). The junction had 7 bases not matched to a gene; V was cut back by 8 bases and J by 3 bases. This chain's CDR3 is CASGQRDHYEQYF. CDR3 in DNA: TGTGCCAGTGGTCAGCGGGACCACTACGAGCAGTACTTC.

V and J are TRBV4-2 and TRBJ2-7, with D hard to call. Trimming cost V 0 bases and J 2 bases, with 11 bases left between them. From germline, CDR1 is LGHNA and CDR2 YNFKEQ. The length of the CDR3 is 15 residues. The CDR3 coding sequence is TGTGCCAGCAGCCAAGATCTGGTGCGAACCTACGAGCAGTACTTC. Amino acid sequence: CASSQDLVRTYEQYF.

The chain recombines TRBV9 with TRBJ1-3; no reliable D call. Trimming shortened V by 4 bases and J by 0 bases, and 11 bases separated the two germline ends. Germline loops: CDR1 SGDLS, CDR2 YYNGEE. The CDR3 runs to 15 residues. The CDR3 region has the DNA TGTGCCAGCAGCCCGCGGGTCGTCTCTGGAAACACCATATATTTT. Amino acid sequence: CASSPRVVSGNTIYF.

The DNA of the CDR3 is TGTGCCAGCAGCCAGGGACTTACATTCTACGAGCAGTACTTC. This encodes CASSQGLTFYEQYF. The rearrangement uses TRBV5-8 and TRBJ2-7; a possible D gene is TRBD2 (6 bases). The ends were cut back, 4 bases at V and 3 bases at J, with 14 bases in the middle. This CDR3 is built from 14 residues. The germline V gene has CDR1 SGHTS and CDR2 YDEGEE. The complete variable domain, with remaining parts taken from reference TRBV5-8 and TRBJ2-7, reads EAGVTQSPTHLIKTRGQQATLRCSPISGHTSVYWYQQALGLGLQFLLWYDEGEERNRGNFPPRFSGRQFPNYSSELNVNALELEDSALYLCASSQGLTFYEQYFGPGTRLTVT.

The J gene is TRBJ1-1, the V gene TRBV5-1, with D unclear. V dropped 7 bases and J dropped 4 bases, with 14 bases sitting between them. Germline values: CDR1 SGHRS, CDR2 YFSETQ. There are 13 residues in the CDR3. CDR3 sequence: CASSPMPSTEAFF. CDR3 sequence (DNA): TGCGCCAGCTCCCCTATGCCAAGCACTGAAGCTTTCTTT.

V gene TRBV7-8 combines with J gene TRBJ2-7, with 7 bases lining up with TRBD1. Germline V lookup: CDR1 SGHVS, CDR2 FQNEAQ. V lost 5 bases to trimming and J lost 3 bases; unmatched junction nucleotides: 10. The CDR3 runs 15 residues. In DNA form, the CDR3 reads TGTGCCAGCAGCCCGAGGACAGGACATCACTACGAGCAGTACTTC. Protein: CASSPRTGHHYEQYF.

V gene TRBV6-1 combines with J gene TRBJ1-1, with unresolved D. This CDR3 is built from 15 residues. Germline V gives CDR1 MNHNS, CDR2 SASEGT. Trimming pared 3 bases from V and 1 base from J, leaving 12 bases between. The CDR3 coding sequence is TGTGCCAGCAGTGACCCCTATATGCGGAACACTGAAGCTTTCTTT. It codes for CASSDPYMRNTEAFF.

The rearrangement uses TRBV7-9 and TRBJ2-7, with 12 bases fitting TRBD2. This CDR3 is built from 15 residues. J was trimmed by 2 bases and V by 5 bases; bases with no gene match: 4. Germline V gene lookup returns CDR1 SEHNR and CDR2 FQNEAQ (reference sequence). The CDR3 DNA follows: TGTGCCAGCAGCCGGTCTAGCGGGGGGGCCTACGAGCAGTACTTC. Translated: CASSRSSGGAYEQYF. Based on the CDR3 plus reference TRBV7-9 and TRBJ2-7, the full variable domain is DTGVSQNPRHKITKRGQNVTFRCDPISEHNRLYWYRQTLGQGPEFLTYFQNEAQLEKSRLLSDRFSAERPKGSFSTLEIQRTEQGDSAMYLCASSRSSGGAYEQYFGPGTRLTVT.

CDR3 bases: TGTGCCAGCAGTGGAGGTAAAGAGACCCAGTACTTC. Residues: CASSGGKETQYF. V and J are TRBV12-3 or TRBV12-4 and TRBJ2-5; D is perhaps TRBD2 (5 bases). The CDR3 has 12 residues. The V end lost 5 bases, the J end lost 3 bases, and 7 bases lay between the germline ends.

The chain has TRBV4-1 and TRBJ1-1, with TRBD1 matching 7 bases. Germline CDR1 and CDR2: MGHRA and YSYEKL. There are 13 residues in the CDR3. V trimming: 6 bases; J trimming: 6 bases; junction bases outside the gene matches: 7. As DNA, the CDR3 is TGCGCCAGCAGACAAACAGGGGCTGCTGAAGCTTTCTTT. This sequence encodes CASRQTGAAEAFF.